The clone carrying this T cell receptor (beta chain) was seen only a few times. Its cognate antigen is unknown. TCR beta cDNA libraries included unique molecular identifiers. The T cell input of roughly 0.85 to 11 million gave roughly 500,000 cDNA molecules. Each CDR3 protein gets one entry after TCRdb re-called the PCR reads with MiXCR. Counted here are 650,000 to 850,000 distinct CDR3 sequences, 46% occurring once; the ten biggest clones make up 4.9%. CDR3 length equals 13 residues. The V end was cut by 3 bases, the J end by 7 bases, with 10 bases between. The germline CDR1 and CDR2 sequences are ENHRY and SYGVKD. This sample is drawn from a study of post-analysis software for immune sequencing data. Study-wide background: Relapsing-remitting, secondary progressive and progressive-relapsing courses of multiple sclerosis were included. Findings of the study overall: Samples from a shared batch, those prepared together, strongly co-clustered by F measure. There were roughly five TRBV segments more frequent in patients than controls, and TRBV5-6, TRBV5-1 and TRBV20-1 were among them.

V gene TRBV10-3 combines with J gene TRBJ2-1; the D is unclear. Specimen: blood. This receptor was taken from a girl aged 10-17 years with multiple sclerosis. The CDR3 bases are TGTGCCATCAGTGATCCCCTATTAAATGAGCAGTTCTTC. Translation gives CAISDPLLNEQFF.